This T cell receptor (beta chain) was sequenced in a study of beta chain features in type 1 diabetes. Overall study: Sorted cells numbering roughly 98,000,000 were examined across all samples.

Trimming removed 6 bases from V and 2 bases from J, with 9 bases in between. The germline CDR1 and CDR2 sequences are MNHEY and SVGAGI. The CDR3 loop spans 13 amino acids. Heparinised blood was drawn once per donor, averaging roughly 110 mL. This clone was counted once. The antigen is unknown. The isolated RNA, all of it, was reverse transcribed, so expressed TCRB transcripts were what got sequenced. TCRdb's table, derived via immunoSEQ multiplex PCR, lists solely in-frame clones and lacks some. The data show a few hundred thousand clones, more than 15% seen once. Broader study findings: The study found moderately but significantly shorter TCRB CDR3s in all four CD4+ subsets of Type 1 diabetes patients.

This TCR came from a man aged 25-45 years with type 1 diabetes. The specimen sequenced was naive CD4+ T cells from blood. The V call is TRBV6-5, the J call TRBJ2-3; D remains unclear. CDR3 loop: CASSPPTTDTQYF. The CDR3 DNA sequence: TGTGCCAGCAGCCCACCTACCACAGATACGCAGTATTTT.